These 25 T cell receptor beta chains were sequenced from one sample in a study of cytomegalovirus exposure and HLA in healthy donors. PCR employed 60 Vbeta and 13 Jbeta primers. Repertoires were generated with immunoSEQ multiplex PCR, while TCRdb's copy carries only in-frame clones and drops some. The data show fewer than 250,000 clones, with roughly 82% seen just once and approximately 6.5% held by the top ten. Sequenced: PBMCs. These receptors were obtained from a man aged 40-50 years in good health and CMV-seropositive.

The chain uses TRBV5-1 and TRBJ2-7, with D possibly TRBD1 on 5 matching bases. This CDR3 contains 15 residues. Germline loops: CDR1 SGHRS, CDR2 YFSETQ. The V gene lost 0 bases and the J gene lost 6 bases, with 16 bases spanning the gap. This CDR3 reads CASSLVRGPGPEQYF. CDR3 sequence (DNA): TGCGCCAGCAGCTTGGTAAGGGGCCCTGGCCCCGAGCAGTACTTC. The complete variable domain, with remaining parts taken from reference TRBV5-1 and TRBJ2-7, reads KAGVTQTPRYLIKTRGQQVTLSCSPISGHRSVSWYQQTPGQGLQFLFEYFSETQRNKGNFPGRFSGRQFSNSRSEMNVSTLELGDSALYLCASSLVRGPGPEQYFGPGTRLTVT.

The chain joins TRBV6-1 to TRBJ1-4, with D maybe TRBD1 (6 bases). Germline lookup yields CDR1 MNHNS and CDR2 SASEGT. V was shortened by 1 base and J by 0 bases, with 15 bases between the two germline ends. There are 18 residues in the CDR3. CDR3 DNA sequence: TGTGCCAGCAGTGAAGAGGGACACCTAACTGCAACTAATGAAAAACTGTTTTTT. Translation: CASSEEGHLTATNEKLFF.

As for this clone: The conserved phenylalanine or tryptophan normally closing the CDR3 is absent here, so this likely arose from a read error. Because the CDR3's place on the DNA is in doubt, the DNA is left out and the CDR3 is given as listed by TCRdb. This chain joins TRBV6-1 and TRBJ2-6; the DNA was not used to check the table's D call, TRBD2. Germline-derived CDR1 and CDR2 are MNHNS and SASEGT. Both ends counted, the CDR3 spans 12 residues. CDR3: CASRQDLAGGPV.

The chain combines TRBV7-8 with TRBJ1-3, with 8 bases fitting TRBD1. Germline CDR1 SGHVS, CDR2 FQNEAQ. After removal of 4 bases from V and 6 bases from J, the junction contained 8 bases not matched to a gene. The CDR3 spans 15 residues. The CDR3 sequence: CASSSRTGRENTIYF. The CDR3 DNA reads TGTGCCAGCAGCTCTCGGACAGGGAGGGAAAACACCATATATTTT.

The V gene is TRBV21-1, the J gene TRBJ2-7; TRBD2 is the table's D call and was not checked against the DNA. TRBV21-1 represents a pseudogene. The CDR3 runs to 19 residues. The CDR3 nucleotides read TGTGCCAGCAGCAACCGCCCTGAAGTCCAGCGGGAGCAAACCTACGAGCAGTACGTC. Amino acids: CASSNRPEVQREQTYEQYV.

This chain joins TRBV7-2 and TRBJ2-1, with unresolved D. The CDR3 contains 12 residues. CDR1 is SGHTA, CDR2 FQGNSA, per germline. V lost 2 bases, J lost 9 bases, and 8 bases lay in between. CDR3 bases: TGTGCCAGCAGCTTACCTCCGGGTGAGCAGTTCTTC. Translating gives CASSLPPGEQFF. The full variable domain, completed using reference TRBV7-2 and TRBJ2-1, is GAGVSQSPSNKVTEKGKDVELRCDPISGHTALYWYRQSLGQGLEFLIYFQGNSAPDKSGLPSDRFSAERTGGSVSTLTIQRTQQEDSAVYLCASSLPPGEQFFGPGTRLTVL.

J is TRBJ2-1 and V is TRBV11-2; no clear D gene. The ends were cut back, 3 bases at V and 0 bases at J, with 9 bases in the middle. The CDR3 spans 15 residues. Germline V gene data show CDR1 as SGHAT and CDR2 as FQNNGV. CDR3 sequence (DNA): TGTGCCAGCAGCTTCCGTGCGGACTCCTACAATGAGCAGTTCTTC. It translates to CASSFRADSYNEQFF.

The chain recombines TRBV30 with TRBJ1-2; D unresolved. There are 12 residues in the CDR3. Trimming removed 8 bases at V and 3 bases at J, with 13 bases between. The V gene's germline CDR1 is GTSNPN and CDR2 SVGIG (reference sequence). CDR3 bases: TGTGCCAAACATGCGGGATACTATGGCTACACCTTC. This codes for CAKHAGYYGYTF.

The count of this clone is one. The chain combines TRBV9 with TRBJ2-1; TRBD2 matches 7 bases. Trimming cost V 0 bases and J 7 bases; bases outside gene matches: 7. Germline V gene sequence: CDR1 SGDLS, CDR2 YYNGEE. This CDR3 region has 15 residues. CDR3 region: CASSVEQGGSNEQFF. Here the CDR3 DNA reads TGTGCCAGCAGCGTAGAGCAGGGCGGGAGTAATGAGCAGTTCTTC.

A note on this clone: The same CDR3 is also encoded by other DNA sequences in this sample. This chain uses TRBV29-1 with TRBJ2-7; D might be TRBD1 (6 bases). Germline CDR1 is SQVTM and CDR2 is ANQGSEA. Trimming pared 2 bases from V and 2 bases from J, leaving 16 bases between. This CDR3 is 15 amino acids long. The CDR3: CSVEYRGTSPYEQYF. In DNA, the CDR3 is TGCAGCGTTGAATATAGGGGGACAAGTCCCTACGAGCAGTACTTC.

Of note for this clone: The sample has other DNA sequences that encode this CDR3 too. J is TRBJ1-1 and V is TRBV6-1; the D is unclear. V shed 5 bases and J shed 0 bases, with 7 bases lying between them. The CDR3 runs to 13 residues. CDR1 is MNHNS and CDR2 is SASEGT in the germline V gene. The CDR3 here is CASSLDLNTEAFF. In DNA form, the CDR3 reads TGTGCCAGCAGTCTGGACTTGAACACTGAAGCTTTCTTT.

The V gene is TRBV30, the J gene TRBJ1-2; 9 nucleotides match TRBD1. This CDR3 has 14 residues. Trimming at V came to 3 bases and at J to 2 bases, leaving 4 bases not matched to a gene. Germline-derived CDR1 and CDR2 are GTSNPN and SVGIG (reference sequence). CDR3: CAWSPGTGNYGYTF. CDR3 coding DNA: TGTGCCTGGAGCCCTGGGACAGGGAACTATGGCTACACCTTC.

The chain has TRBV2 and TRBJ2-3; D ambiguous. The V and J ends lost 4 bases and 0 bases respectively, with 11 bases between them. The germline CDR1 and CDR2 sequences are SNHLY and FYNNEI. The CDR3 loop spans 15 amino acids. The chain's CDR3 is CASSASRRSTDTQYF. CDR3 DNA sequence: TGTGCCAGCAGTGCTTCTCGCAGAAGCACAGATACGCAGTATTTT.

The chain carries TRBV27 and TRBJ2-1, with TRBD2 matching 8 bases. The CDR3 is 16 amino acids. Germline assignment: CDR1 MNHEY and CDR2 SMNVEV (reference sequence). Unmatched junction bases numbered 9, after V lost 6 bases and J lost 2 bases. The CDR3 DNA is TGTGCCAGCAGGGGTGAGGAAGCGGGAGCCTACAATGAGCAGTTCTTC. The encoded protein is CASRGEEAGAYNEQFF.

The chain uses TRBV10-3 and TRBJ2-7; D perhaps matches TRBD2 (6 bases). V was trimmed by 10 bases and J by 2 bases, leaving 12 bases between them. This CDR3 is built from 12 residues. Germline V lookup: CDR1 ENHRY, CDR2 SYGVKD. The CDR3: CARGEFPYEQYF. DNA for the CDR3: TGTGCCAGGGGGGAATTCCCCTACGAGCAGTACTTC.

The J gene is TRBJ2-3, the V gene TRBV6-5; 10 bases line up with TRBD2. Germline CDR1 is MNHEY and CDR2 is SVGAGI. The CDR3 length is 16 residues. V lost 0 bases and J lost 5; bases outside the gene matches: 5. The CDR3 loop is CASSYSILAGVDTQYF. The CDR3 bases are TGTGCCAGCAGTTACTCGATTCTAGCGGGAGTAGATACGCAGTATTTT.

The chain joins TRBV7-9 to TRBJ2-7, with D possibly TRBD2 on 5 matching bases. The V and J ends lost 5 bases and 2 bases respectively, with 10 bases between them. Germline CDR1 is SEHNR and CDR2 is FQNEAQ (reference sequence). The CDR3 runs to 13 residues. The CDR3 DNA reads TGTGCCAGCAGCAAGAGCGGAACCTACGAGCAGTACTTC. It translates to CASSKSGTYEQYF.

The genes are TRBV10-1 and TRBJ1-1; 12 bases fit TRBD1. This CDR3 region has 15 residues. Germline-derived CDR1 and CDR2 are WNHNN and SYGVQD (reference sequence). V dropped 3 bases and J dropped 7; count of bases not matched to a gene: 6. The chain's CDR3 is CASSDSGTGGGEAFF. The CDR3 region has the DNA TGCGCCAGCAGTGACTCCGGGACAGGGGGCGGTGAAGCTTTCTTT.

The chain is built from TRBV5-1 and TRBJ1-1; D gene unclear. Germline CDR1 and CDR2: SGHRS and YFSETQ. The ends were cut back, 4 bases at V and 7 bases at J, with 11 bases in the middle. This CDR3 is built from 12 residues. In DNA, the CDR3 is TGCGCCAGCAGCCCACACTCGGGTGAAGCTTTCTTT. Translated: CASSPHSGEAFF.

V and J are TRBV18 and TRBJ2-2; D may be TRBD1 (5 bases). The germline CDR1 and CDR2 sequences are KGHSH and LQKENI. Trimming cost V 3 bases and J 1 base, with 15 bases left between them. The CDR3 consists of 17 residues. The CDR3 loop reads CASSPPTGLGNTGELFF. CDR3 bases: TGTGCCAGCTCACCCCCAACAGGATTGGGGAACACCGGGGAGCTGTTTTTT.

The V and J genes are TRBV14 and TRBJ2-1; D uncertain. This CDR3 is built from 15 residues. V lost 4 bases to trimming and J lost 4 bases, with 14 bases between them. Per germline, CDR1 SGHDN and CDR2 FVKESK. CDR3 nucleotide sequence: TGTGCCAGCAGCCCCTCGGGTAGCCCATACAATGAGCAGTTCTTC. It is translated as CASSPSGSPYNEQFF.

This chain links TRBV7-2 with TRBJ2-3; 9 bases line up with TRBD2. This CDR3 spans 11 amino acids. Looked up from germline, CDR1 is SGHTA and CDR2 is FQGNSA. Unmatched junction bases numbered 0, after V lost 9 bases and J lost 5 bases. The CDR3 DNA reads TGTGCCAGACTAGCGGGAGATACGCAGTATTTT. Translation: CARLAGDTQYF.

The genes are TRBV10-2 and TRBJ1-1; weak D call: TRBD1 (5 bases). The CDR3 has 14 residues. Deletions cut 7 bases from V and 1 base from J, with 13 bases between. Germline V lookup: CDR1 WSHSY, CDR2 SAAADI. The DNA for the CDR3 is TGCGCCAGCATCCGAGGGGAGGGGAACACTGAAGCTTTCTTT. Amino acids: CASIRGEGNTEAFF.

The chain combines TRBV10-2 with TRBJ1-5, with D maybe TRBD1 (6 bases). CDR3 length: 13 amino acids. Germline CDR1 and CDR2: WSHSY and SAAADI. Trimming took 8 bases from V and 6 from J, leaving 14 bases between them. The CDR3 loop is CASSGTHGQPQHF. Here the CDR3 DNA reads TGCGCCAGCTCCGGGACACACGGTCAGCCCCAGCATTTT.

The V call is TRBV19, the J call TRBJ1-2; D gene unclear. The CDR3 covers 15 residues. Germline CDR1 and CDR2: LNHDA and SQIVND (reference sequence). The germline V and J ends were trimmed by 3 bases and 8 bases, with 19 bases remaining between them. The CDR3: CASSIDGGGGAGYTF. The CDR3 DNA is TGTGCCAGTAGTATTGACGGCGGAGGAGGTGCGGGCTACACCTTC.